These 8 T cell receptor beta chains share one sample of origin, sequenced in a study of blood T cells in healthy people across ages. PCR was performed a second time for roughly 6 to 12 cycles using a sample-barcoded 5' primer and a J-beta primer mix. MiXCR, applied by TCRdb to the 5' RACE reads, yields one record per CDR3 protein. The sample includes about 1.5 million distinct CDR3 sequences, approximately 39% of them seen just once. The sequencing input was blood. The receptors shown here come from a woman aged 18-30 years in good health.

This chain connects TRBV20-1 to TRBJ2-1; TRBD2 matches at 9 bases. The CDR3 contains 11 residues. V lost 5 bases and J lost 13; bases outside the gene matches: 6. Germline V gene data show CDR1 as DFQATT and CDR2 as SNEGSKA (reference sequence). CDR3 bases: TGCAGTGCTTCCCCTAGCGGGGAACAGTTCTTC. Translating it yields CSASPSGEQFF.

This clonotype was observed a handful of times. This chain joins TRBV25-1 and TRBJ2-1; D remains ambiguous. The CDR3 has 14 amino acids. The V gene lost 4 bases and the J gene lost 4 bases, with 11 bases spanning the gap. Per germline, CDR1 MGHDK and CDR2 SYGVNS. The CDR3 nucleotides are TGTGCCAGCAGTGGCGTCATACCGTACAATGAGCAGTTCTTC. Protein sequence: CASSGVIPYNEQFF.

The V and J genes are TRBV2 and TRBJ2-3, with 11 nucleotides matching TRBD2. This CDR3 has 14 amino acids. Germline V gene data show CDR1 as SNHLY and CDR2 as FYNNEI. Trimming removed 6 bases from V and 5 bases from J; junction bases left unmatched: 4. The CDR3 region is CASSPTSGVDTQYF. The CDR3 DNA is TGTGCCAGCAGCCCGACTAGCGGGGTAGATACGCAGTATTTT.

In regard to this clonotype: This could be a read error, since a much larger clone is one nucleotide away. This chain joins TRBV4-3 and TRBJ2-1, with TRBD1 matching over 7 bases. The germline V gene encodes CDR1 LGHNA and CDR2 YSLEER. This CDR3 contains 15 residues. CDR3 sequence reads: CAGSQDLTGSNEQFF. In DNA, the CDR3 is TGCGCCGGCAGCCAAGATTTGACAGGGAGCAATGAGCAGTTCTTC.

This clonotype has a handful of counts. The J gene is TRBJ1-5, the V gene TRBV7-2; D ambiguous. The length of the CDR3 is 14 residues. The ends were cut back, 5 bases at V and 8 bases at J, with 16 bases in the middle. Germline V gene data show CDR1 as SGHTA and CDR2 as FQGNSA. In DNA form, the CDR3 reads TGTGCCAGCAGCCCCAGAGGTAGGGATAAGCCCCAGCATTTT. It encodes CASSPRGRDKPQHF.

The rearrangement joins TRBV12-3 or TRBV12-4 to TRBJ2-4; D perhaps matches TRBD2 (6 bases). There are 15 residues in the CDR3. The V and J ends lost 7 bases and 5 bases respectively, with 18 bases between them. CDR3 nucleotides: TGTGCCAGCACCCTTTACACCGGGACTGAAAACATTCAGTACTTC. It specifies CASTLYTGTENIQYF.

This chain joins TRBV29-1 and TRBJ2-1, with TRBD2 matching 7 bases. CDR1 SQVTM and CDR2 ANQGSEA come from the germline V gene. V was pared by 7 bases and J by 7 bases, with 10 bases of the junction left unmatched. This CDR3 is built from 13 residues. CDR3 region: CSAAGVGINEQFF. The CDR3 DNA sequence: TGCAGCGCCGCGGGAGTCGGGATAAATGAGCAGTTCTTC.

This clonotype was observed a few times. The chain has TRBV12-3 or TRBV12-4 and TRBJ1-6; 8 positions match TRBD1. This CDR3 region has 15 residues. With V trimmed by 7 bases and J by 7 bases, 9 bases remained unmatched. CDR3 nucleotides: TGTGCCAGCACCACCGGGTGGACAGGGAATTCACCCCTCCACTTT. Its translation is CASTTGWTGNSPLHF.